This is a list of T cell receptor beta chains from one sample in a study of radiation and T cells in renal cell carcinoma. This table comes from immunoSEQ multiplex PCR, and its TCRdb copy is limited to in-frame clones, with some not included. The repertoire consists of over 25,000 clones, with 81% occurring once and the leading ten covering about 30%. This material consisted of blood, taken from a patient whose treatment included radiotherapy and nephrectomy. These receptors were collected from a man in his 60s with renal cell carcinoma. Each CDR3 is given with its conserved first and last residue. A D gene is named only where the DNA matches it firmly. The listing skips clone size in some rows; elsewhere it reads once, few, many or a size class.

d_call	v_call	j_call	clone_size	cdr3_nt	cdr3_aa
TRBD1	TRBV7-2	TRBJ2-7	.	TGTGCCAGCAGCCCCCGACAGGGCTTCTACGAGCAGTACTTC	CASSPRQGFYEQYF
TRBD1	TRBV30	TRBJ2-7	.	TGTGCCTGGAGTCACCCAAGCCGGGACAGGGGGACCTACGAGCAGTACTTC	CAWSHPSRDRGTYEQYF
TRBD1	TRBV25-1	TRBJ1-2	.	TGTGCCAGCAGTCGTCCCTCAGGGGGCGCGGGGGATGGCTACACCTTC	CASSRPSGGAGDGYTF
TRBD1	TRBV15	TRBJ1-5	.	TGTGCCACCAGCAGAGCGGGGACAGGGATCGGCCAGCCCCAGCATTTT	CATSRAGTGIGQPQHF
.	TRBV11-2	TRBJ2-7	.	TGTGCCAGCAGCCAATTGAGGGGACCCTACGAGCAGTACTTC	CASSQLRGPYEQYF
TRBD2	TRBV6-5	TRBJ2-7	.	TGTGCCAGCAGGACTAGCGGGCTCTACGAGCAGTACTTC	CASRTSGLYEQYF
.	TRBV10-3	TRBJ1-3	.	TGTGCCATCAGCTCAGACAGTGGAAACACCATATATTTT	CAISSDSGNTIYF
.	TRBV9	TRBJ2-1	few	TGTGCCAGCAGCCTTAGCGGATACAATGAGCAGTTCTTC	CASSLSGYNEQFF
TRBD2	TRBV10-3	TRBJ2-1	.	TGTGCCATCAGCGACCCAGGCGGGAGGGGTGAGCAGTTCTTC	CAISDPGGRGEQFF
TRBD2	TRBV18	TRBJ2-7	.	TGTGCCAGCTCACGGACTAGCGGGGGGTACAGGGGCTCCTCCTACGAGCAGTACTTC	CASSRTSGGYRGSSYEQYF
TRBD1	TRBV11-2	TRBJ2-5	.	TGTGCCAGCAGCCCCGGACAGGGGGCTGGCCAAGAGACCCAGTACTTC	CASSPGQGAGQETQYF
TRBD1	TRBV11-2	TRBJ1-4	.	TGTGCCAGCAGCCCAGGACAGGGGGCCTTCGTCGAAAAACTGTTTTTT	CASSPGQGAFVEKLFF
TRBD1	TRBV4-1	TRBJ2-7	.	TGCGCCAGCAATGACAATTGGGGGACAGGGGGCAGGAACGAGCAGTACTTC	CASNDNWGTGGRNEQYF
.	TRBV7-8	TRBJ2-2	.	TGTGCCAGCAGCTTAGGACTTTTCACCGGGGAGCTGTTTTTT	CASSLGLFTGELFF
.	TRBV5-1	TRBJ2-7	.	TGCGCCAGCAGCCTGGACGGCGTCCCCTACGAGCAGTACTTC	CASSLDGVPYEQYF
TRBD1	TRBV6-5	TRBJ2-7	.	TGTGCCAGCAGTGGGGACAGGGGGCCCTACGAGCAGTACTTC	CASSGDRGPYEQYF
TRBD1	TRBV10-1	TRBJ2-5	.	TGCGCCAGCAGCATGACAGGGCTAGACCAAGAGACCCAGTACTTC	CASSMTGLDQETQYF
.	TRBV9	TRBJ2-7	.	TGTGCCAGCAGCGTAGCGGCGGAAGCACTCTACGAGCAGTACTTC	CASSVAAEALYEQYF
.	TRBV2	TRBJ1-2	.	TGTGCCAGCACCATTGGGGGCGACTATGGCTACACCTTC	CASTIGGDYGYTF
.	TRBV4-1	TRBJ1-1	.	TGCGCCAGCAGCCAAGTTTTCGGGGGCCCGGGCACTGAAGCTTTCTTT	CASSQVFGGPGTEAFF
.	TRBV19	TRBJ2-2	few	TGTGCCAGTAGAACTACCGACTGGTCCGGGGAGCTGTTTTTT	CASRTTDWSGELFF
.	TRBV18	TRBJ2-7	.	TGTGCCAGCTCGCCCTTGGGAGGGGGATCCTACGAGCAGTACTTC	CASSPLGGGSYEQYF
TRBD2	TRBV28	TRBJ2-3	.	TGTGCCAGCAGTTTCGGTCTAGCGGGGGGCACAGATACGCAGTATTTT	CASSFGLAGGTDTQYF